Each of the 11 T cell receptor beta chains below was sequenced from the same sample in a study of blood T cell repertoires in COVID-19. TCRdb keeps only in-frame clones here, not all; method: immunoSEQ multiplex PCR. The data hold roughly 190,000 clones, with 82% observed a single time. The sequenced sample consisted of peripheral blood. These receptors originate from a woman in her sixties with COVID-19, enrolled during active disease.

The chain is built from TRBV19 and TRBJ1-5; 7 bases align to TRBD1. The V segment lost 7 bases and the J segment 1 base; nucleotides outside the gene matches: 7. The germline CDR1 and CDR2 sequences are LNHDA and SQIVND (reference sequence). The CDR3 length is 15 residues. The CDR3 region has the DNA TGTGCCAGTACCGGAACAGGGGTGAGCAATCAGCCCCAGCATTTT. This translates into CASTGTGVSNQPQHF.

In its sample, this clone was seen once. The chain has TRBV28 and TRBJ2-4; 12 nucleotides line up with TRBD1. Looked up from germline, CDR1 is MDHEN and CDR2 is SYDVKM. V was pared by 5 bases and J by 8 bases, with 10 bases of the junction left unmatched. This CDR3 comprises 16 residues. CDR3 region: CASSPSGTGGRDIQYF. CDR3 coding DNA: TGTGCCAGCAGTCCTTCCGGGACAGGGGGCCGGGACATTCAGTACTTC.

The chain links TRBV7-3 to TRBJ2-6; TRBD1 matches at 7 bases. This CDR3 region has 17 residues. Germline V gene sequence: CDR1 SGHTA, CDR2 FQGTGA. V lost 2 bases, J lost 2 bases, and 6 bases stayed unmatched. The CDR3 loop reads CASSLLGGAPGANVLTF. CDR3 nucleotide sequence: TGTGCCAGCAGCTTACTAGGGGGCGCCCCTGGGGCCAACGTCCTGACTTTC.

This clone has just one count. This chain links TRBV10-3 with TRBJ1-6, with 8 bases that match TRBD1. This CDR3 is built from 15 residues. Trimming cost V 3 bases and J 7 bases; bases outside gene matches: 5. CDR1 is ENHRY, CDR2 SYGVKD, per germline. CDR3 amino acids: CAISEGTGGNSPLHF. In DNA form, the CDR3 reads TGTGCCATCAGTGAAGGGACAGGAGGCAATTCACCCCTCCACTTT.

This chain connects TRBV28 to TRBJ1-3; 7 bases map to TRBD1. The V and J ends lost 3 bases and 0 bases, in that order; junction bases with no gene match: 5. The CDR3 spans 16 residues. Germline CDR1 is MDHEN and CDR2 is SYDVKM. CDR3 protein: CASSLEDRSSGNTIYF. The CDR3 DNA follows: TGTGCCAGCAGTTTGGAGGACAGGTCCTCTGGAAACACCATATATTTT.

This chain joins TRBV6-4 and TRBJ1-1; D gene uncertain. This CDR3 is built from 13 residues. Germline CDR1 reads MRHNA; CDR2 reads SNTAGT. Trimming cost V 4 bases and J 0 bases, with 6 bases left between them. The CDR3 DNA is TGTGCCAGCAGTGCCCAGATGAACACTGAAGCTTTCTTT. Translation gives CASSAQMNTEAFF.

This chain uses TRBV11-2 with TRBJ1-5; the match to TRBD1 covers 8 bases. This CDR3 region has 13 residues. Germline lookup yields CDR1 SGHAT and CDR2 FQNNGV. V shed 5 bases and J 5 bases; nucleotides not matched to a gene: 2. Here the CDR3 reads CASSDRGDQPQHF. DNA of the CDR3: TGTGCCAGCAGCGACAGGGGTGATCAGCCCCAGCATTTT.

The chain links TRBV30 to TRBJ2-1; weak D call: TRBD2 (6 bases). V lost 2 bases to trimming and J lost 9 bases, with 8 bases between them. The CDR3 has 11 residues. Germline CDR1 GTSNPN, CDR2 SVGIG (reference sequence). This CDR3 reads CAWSLGGEQFF. DNA of the CDR3: TGTGCCTGGAGTTTGGGAGGTGAGCAGTTCTTC.

The chain couples TRBV5-6 to TRBJ2-1, with a tentative D call TRBD2 (6 bases). Germline values: CDR1 SGHDT, CDR2 YYEEEE. The CDR3 has 16 amino acids. V dropped 0 bases and J dropped 6 bases, with 16 bases sitting between them. In nucleotides, the CDR3 is TGTGCCAGCAGCTTGGGGCCGGGACTCAGGGTCAATGAGCAGTTCTTC. This gives the protein CASSLGPGLRVNEQFF.

The chain combines TRBV24-1 with TRBJ2-3; tentative D call: TRBD2 (6 bases). This CDR3 has 13 residues. Germline lookup yields CDR1 KGHDR and CDR2 SFDVKD. Trimming took off 11 bases at V and 2 bases at J, with 13 bases between the two ends. In DNA form, the CDR3 reads TGTGCCATAGCAAGGAGGGCCACAGATACGCAGTATTTT. It is translated as CAIARRATDTQYF.

The chain carries TRBV9 and TRBJ1-1; D not certain. The CDR3 is 13 residues long. Trimming cost V 4 bases and J 0 bases, with 7 bases left between them. The V gene's germline CDR1 is SGDLS and CDR2 YYNGEE. The CDR3 sequence is CASSLALNTEAFF. For the CDR3, the DNA is TGTGCCAGCAGCTTAGCCTTGAACACTGAAGCTTTCTTT.